Each of the 15 T cell receptor beta chains below was sequenced from the same sample in a study of tumor-infiltrating lymphocytes in primary liver carcinoma. Co-extraction of RNA and DNA was performed on roughly 20-33 mg of unsorted bulk tissue. Making TCR beta cDNA involved approximately 480 ng total RNA and a constant-region primer. Three nested multiplex PCR rounds, a slightly modified ARM-PCR method, built the TCR beta libraries. Rounds one and two of PCR, each of around 9 cycles, were primed with TRBV1-TRBV30 forward primers and a C-beta reverse primer. MiXCR, applied by TCRdb to the multiplex PCR reads, yields one record per CDR3 protein. The table has 65,000 to 90,000 distinct CDR3 sequences, around 70% seen once. Material for sequencing was liver tumor tissue from sampling region 1. Documented subset: tumor region T1, superior pole. These receptors all come from a man aged 35 to 55 with primary liver carcinoma and hepatitis B virus infection.

Remarks on this clonotype: Without the conserved terminal phenylalanine or tryptophan, this CDR3 likely stems from a read error. V gene TRBV10-3 combines with J gene TRBJ2-3; unclear D gene. CDR3 length: 13 residues. Per germline, CDR1 ENHRY and CDR2 SYGVKD. CDR3 region: CAISGNNTDTQYL. Here the CDR3 DNA reads TGCGCCATCAGTGGTAACAACACAGATACGCAGTATTTA.

As regards this clonotype: At one of its ends the junction is not consistent with the germline gene, which may arise from a read error. The rearrangement uses TRBV10-3 and TRBJ2-7; D remains ambiguous. Germline assignment: CDR1 ENHRY and CDR2 SYGVKD. The CDR3 runs to 12 residues. The chain's CDR3 is CAISRDVSAQYF. The CDR3 nucleotides are TGTGCTATCAGCCGAGATGTCTCAGCGCAGTATTTC.

In the case of this clonotype: This could be a read error, since a much larger clone is one nucleotide away. This sequence joins TRBV5-8 and TRBJ2-3; D is undetermined. Per the germline V gene, CDR1 is SGHTS and CDR2 is YDEGEE. The CDR3 loop spans 13 amino acids. Trimming removed 0 bases from V and 5 bases from J, with 7 bases in between. In DNA form, the CDR3 reads TGTGCCAGCAGCTTGGGCGCCATAGATACGCAGTATTTT. It yields the protein CASSLGAIDTQYF.

On this clonotype itself: An end of the junction differs from the germline gene, which may be a read error. The chain combines TRBV29-1 with TRBJ2-5, with a possible D match to TRBD2 (6 bases). Germline V lookup: CDR1 SQVTM, CDR2 ANQGSEA. CDR3 length: 12 residues. The DNA of the CDR3 is TGCAGCGTTGATCGGAGGAGGGAGACCCAGTATTTC. This translates into CSVDRRRETQYF.

Points on this clonotype: At one of its ends the junction is not consistent with the germline gene, which may arise from a read error. The chain uses TRBV5-5 and TRBJ2-7, with 15 bases identical to TRBD2. The CDR3 has 16 amino acids. The germline V gene has CDR1 SGHKS and CDR2 YYEKEE (reference sequence). Here the CDR3 DNA reads TGTGCCATCAGCCCGGGACTAGCGGGAGGAAGATACGAGCAATACTTC. The encoded protein is CAISPGLAGGRYEQYF. Full variable domain (missing parts from reference TRBV5-5 and TRBJ2-7): DAGVTQSPTHLIKTRGQQVTLRCSPISGHKSVSWYQQVLGQGPQFIFQYYEKEERGRGNFPDRFSARQFPNYSSELNVNALLLGDSALYLCAISPGLAGGRYEQYFGPGTRLTVT.

On this clonotype: Its ends do not fully match the called genes, so a read error is possible. Written as DNA, the CDR3 is TGCGCCAGTAGCTTAGGATGGATCGTCACAGATACGCAGTATTTT. As protein: CASSLGWIVTDTQYF. V and J are TRBV11-1 and TRBJ2-3; D unresolved. The CDR3 length is 15 residues. Germline CDR1 SGHAT, CDR2 FQDESV (reference sequence).

The rearrangement joins TRBV6-1 to TRBJ1-1; D possibly corresponds to TRBD1 (5 bases). This CDR3 is 12 amino acids long. The germline CDR1 and CDR2 sequences are MNHNS and SASEGT. With 10 bases removed from V and 8 bases from J, the gap between germline ends came to 17 bases. Here the CDR3 reads CATSGRTLEAFF. DNA of the CDR3: TGTGCCACTTCGGGACGGACACTCGAAGCTTTCTTT.

V usage is TRBV20-1 and J usage is TRBJ2-3; D uncertain. Per germline, CDR1 DFQATT and CDR2 SNEGSKA (reference sequence). Trimming pared 0 bases from V and 1 base from J, leaving 8 bases between. The CDR3 runs 14 residues. The CDR3 DNA follows: TGCAGTGCTAGAGAGACAAGCGGCACAGATACGCAGTATTTT. Translated, it gives CSARETSGTDTQYF.

Points on this clonotype: The CDR3 end shows no conserved phenylalanine or tryptophan, and so a read error is likely. The DNA is omitted, as the CDR3 cannot be located on it reliably, and the CDR3 follows TCRdb's listing. The V gene is TRBV13, the J gene TRBJ2-7. Germline V lookup: CDR1 PRHDT, CDR2 FYEKMQ (reference sequence). Both ends counted, the CDR3 spans 11 residues. The CDR3 here is CASSLRGERYS.

The chain links TRBV28 to TRBJ2-7, with 9 bases aligning to TRBD1. The CDR3 is made up of 18 amino acids. J lost 2 bases, V lost 3 bases, and 14 bases had no gene match. Germline V gene lookup returns CDR1 MDHEN and CDR2 SYDVKM. The CDR3 protein is CASSLGLGTGLGAYEQYF. CDR3 nucleotides: TGTGCCAGCAGTTTGGGTCTAGGGACAGGGTTAGGGGCCTACGAGCAGTACTTC.

A word on this clonotype: The CDR3 end shows no conserved phenylalanine or tryptophan, and so a read error is likely. The rearrangement links TRBV10-3 to TRBJ2-6, with TRBD2 matching 7 bases. From germline, CDR1 is ENHRY and CDR2 SYGVKD. The CDR3 consists of 16 residues. The trim removed 2 bases at V and 2 bases at J, leaving 3 bases unmatched. CDR3 bases: TGTGCCATCAGTGAGAGGGAGGGGACTGGGGCCAACGTCCTGACTCTC. This translates into CAISEREGTGANVLTL.

Notes on this clonotype: Its ends do not fully match the called genes, so a read error is possible. The genes are TRBV19 and TRBJ2-3; 12 nucleotides align to TRBD2. Germline assignment: CDR1 LNHDA and CDR2 SQIVND (reference sequence). The CDR3 has 16 residues. CDR3 in amino acids: CAISILGLAGTDTQYF. In DNA, the CDR3 is TGTGCCATTAGTATCCTCGGACTAGCGGGAACGGATACGCAGTATTTT.

As for this clonotype: One end of the junction varies from germline; a read error may be responsible. The rearrangement joins TRBV7-8 to TRBJ1-3; tentative D call: TRBD1 (6 bases). CDR3 size: 17 residues. Germline CDR1 is SGHVS and CDR2 is FQNEAQ. As DNA, the CDR3 is TGCGCCAGCAGCCCCACCGGGACATGGGTCTCTGGAAACACCATATATTTT. Encoded protein: CASSPTGTWVSGNTIYF. Combining the CDR3 with reference TRBV7-8 and TRBJ1-3 gives the whole variable domain GAGVSQSPRYKVAKRGQDVALRCDPISGHVSLFWYQQALGQGPEFLTYFQNEAQLDKSGLPSDRFFAERPEGSVSTLKIQRTQQEDSAVYLCASSPTGTWVSGNTIYFGEGSWLTVV.

This clonotype was counted many times. The CDR3 here is CASVGLGFNEQFF. The CDR3 DNA is TGTGCCAGCGTGGGACTAGGCTTCAATGAGCAGTTCTTC. The chain recombines TRBV12-3 or TRBV12-4 with TRBJ2-1; 8 positions match TRBD2. This CDR3 comprises 13 residues. J was trimmed by 6 bases and V by 8 bases; bases with no gene match: 6.

This clonotype was seen ten or more times. V is TRBV4-1 and J is TRBJ2-7; the D is unclear. CDR3 size: 15 residues. Per germline, CDR1 MGHRA and CDR2 YSYEKL. V was shortened by 1 base and J by 0 bases, with 10 bases between the two germline ends. CDR3 sequence (DNA): TGCGCCAGCAGCCAAGGGTCGACTTTCTCCTACGAGCAGTACTTC. It yields the protein CASSQGSTFSYEQYF.